A selection of T cell receptor beta chains follows, all from one sample in a study of cytomegalovirus exposure and HLA in healthy donors. Clones were read by immunoSEQ multiplex PCR, and TCRdb kept only the in-frame ones, dropping some. This sample carries under 200,000 clones, roughly 80% of them seen once, and the ten largest clones take roughly 7%. The sequenced material came from PBMCs. The receptors come from a man between 18 and 29 years old in good health and CMV-seropositive. Each CDR3 is given with its conserved first and last residue. A D gene is named only where the DNA matches it firmly. For some rows the clone size is stated as once, few or many, or as a class when expanded; others skip it.

V	size	D	J	CDR3	DNA
TRBV9	NA	TRBD1	TRBJ2-1	CAKNDRGYNEQFF	TGTGCCAAGAACGACAGGGGGTACAATGAGCAGTTCTTC
TRBV28	NA	TRBD1	TRBJ2-5	CASSTRTGVKTQYF	TGTGCCAGCAGTACCAGGACAGGGGTGAAGACCCAGTACTTC
TRBV5-1	once	NA	TRBJ2-5	CASSLGEGVGSETQYF	TGCGCCAGCAGCTTGGGAGAAGGGGTCGGGTCGGAGACCCAGTACTTC
TRBV28	NA	NA	TRBJ2-2	CASGGGTGELFF	TGTGCCAGCGGGGGAGGCACCGGGGAGCTGTTTTTT
TRBV7-9	NA	TRBD1	TRBJ2-3	CASSRGQTPSDTQYF	TGTGCCAGCAGCCGGGGACAGACCCCCTCAGATACGCAGTATTTT
TRBV18	NA	TRBD2	TRBJ2-3	CASSPPRGMEDTQYF	TGTGCCAGCTCACCACCGCGGGGGATGGAGGATACGCAGTATTTT
TRBV5-4	NA	NA	TRBJ2-2	CASSLGSRGVGTGELFF	TGTGCCAGCAGCTTGGGATCCAGGGGTGTTGGCACCGGGGAGCTGTTTTTT
TRBV27	NA	TRBD1	TRBJ2-3	CASSGGVNTDTQYF	TGTGCCTCCTCAGGGGGCGTGAACACAGATACGCAGTATTTT
TRBV6-1	NA	TRBD2	TRBJ2-7	CASSALAGFGYEQYF	TGTGCCAGCAGTGCTCTAGCGGGATTCGGCTACGAGCAGTACTTC
TRBV7-9	NA	NA	TRBJ1-3	CASSPNGNTIYF	TGTGCCAGCAGCCCCAATGGAAACACCATATATTTT
TRBV7-6	NA	NA	TRBJ2-2	CASSLSQVLPNTGELFF	TGTGCCAGCAGCTTATCACAGGTCTTACCGAACACCGGGGAGCTGTTTTTT
TRBV19	NA	TRBD2	TRBJ2-3	CASSFPGLAGLQTDTQYF	TGTGCCAGTAGTTTCCCGGGACTAGCGGGGCTCCAGACAGATACGCAGTATTTT
TRBV6-1	NA	TRBD2	TRBJ2-3	CASSEGLAGGPTTDTQYF	TGTGCCAGCAGTGAGGGGCTAGCGGGAGGGCCGACGACAGATACGCAGTATTTT
TRBV4-3	few	NA	TRBJ2-1	CASSQDRGEGHNEQFF	TGCGCCAGCAGCCAAGATAGGGGGGAGGGACACAATGAGCAGTTCTTC
TRBV6-1	NA	NA	TRBJ2-7	CASSDSGAGSYEQYF	TGTGCCAGCAGTGATAGTGGGGCGGGATCCTACGAGCAGTACTTC
TRBV2	NA	NA	TRBJ2-3	CASSPPSTDTQYF	TGTGCCAGCAGCCCCCCTAGCACAGATACGCAGTATTTT
TRBV7-9	NA	NA	TRBJ2-3	CASSSAERGDTQYF	TGTGCCAGCAGCTCCGCAGAAAGGGGGGATACGCAGTATTTT
TRBV6-6	NA	TRBD1	TRBJ1-4	CASSRPQGADNEKLFF	TGTGCCAGCAGCCGCCCACAGGGGGCGGATAATGAAAAACTGTTTTTT
TRBV28	NA	NA	TRBJ2-3	CASSSIRRAQYF	TGTGCCAGCAGTTCAATTCGGAGGGCGCAGTATTTT
TRBV7-2	NA	TRBD2	TRBJ2-5	CASSSGRVETQYF	TGTGCCAGCAGCTCGGGGAGGGTAGAGACCCAGTACTTC
TRBV13	NA	TRBD1	TRBJ1-4	CASSSRGTGEGEKLFF	TGTGCCAGCAGCTCCCGCGGGACAGGGGAAGGTGAAAAACTGTTTTTT
TRBV27	NA	NA	TRBJ2-7	CASSLWEGGSYEQYF	TGTGCCAGCAGTTTATGGGAGGGGGGCTCCTACGAGCAGTACTTC
TRBV4-3	NA	NA	TRBJ2-7	CASSQGVRFSYEQYF	TGCGCCAGCAGCCAAGGCGTGCGGTTCTCCTACGAGCAGTACTTC
TRBV7-2	few	NA	TRBJ2-5	CASSLGGGQETQYF	TGTGCCAGCAGCTTAGGGGGCGGCCAAGAGACCCAGTACTTC
TRBV7-9	NA	TRBD1	TRBJ2-1	CASSLDGTGGHNEQFF	TGTGCCAGCAGCTTAGACGGGACAGGGGGACACAATGAGCAGTTCTTC
TRBV5-4	NA	TRBD1	TRBJ2-5	CASSSTGGGETQYF	TGTGCCAGCAGCTCGACAGGGGGCGGAGAGACCCAGTACTTC
TRBV18	NA	NA	TRBJ2-1	CASSPTGGPYNEQFF	TGTGCCAGCTCACCAACCGGGGGGCCCTACAATGAGCAGTTCTTC
TRBV29-1	NA	TRBD1	TRBJ1-1	CSVRDRGGTEAFF	TGCAGCGTTCGAGACAGGGGAGGCACTGAAGCTTTCTTT
TRBV5-6	once	TRBD2	TRBJ2-5	CASSLGVFKFAGEETQYF	TGTGCCAGCAGCTTGGGGGTCTTTAAGTTTGCGGGGGAAGAGACCCAGTACTTC
TRBV7-6	NA	TRBD2	TRBJ2-1	CASSLGLAQSSYNEQFF	TGTGCCAGCAGCTTAGGACTAGCGCAGAGCTCCTACAATGAGCAGTTCTTC
TRBV5-8	NA	TRBD2	TRBJ2-5	CASSLELAGAEETQYF	TGTGCCAGCAGCTTGGAACTAGCGGGAGCCGAAGAGACCCAGTACTTC
TRBV27	NA	TRBD1	TRBJ2-1	CASRGWTGTDEQFF	TGTGCCAGCAGGGGGTGGACAGGGACCGATGAGCAGTTCTTC
TRBV4-3	NA	TRBD1	TRBJ1-2	CASSQGTGGWGNGYTF	TGCGCCAGCAGCCAAGGCACAGGGGGCTGGGGGAATGGCTACACCTTC